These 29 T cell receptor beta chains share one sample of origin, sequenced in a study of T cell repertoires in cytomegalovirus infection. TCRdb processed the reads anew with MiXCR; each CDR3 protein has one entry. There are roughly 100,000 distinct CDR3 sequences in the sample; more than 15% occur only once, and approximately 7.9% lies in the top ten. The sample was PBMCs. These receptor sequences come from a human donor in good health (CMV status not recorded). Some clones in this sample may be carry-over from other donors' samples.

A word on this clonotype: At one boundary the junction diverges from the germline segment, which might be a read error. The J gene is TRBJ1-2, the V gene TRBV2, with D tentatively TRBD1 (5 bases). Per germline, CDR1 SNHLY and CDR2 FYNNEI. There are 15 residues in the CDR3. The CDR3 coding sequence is TGTGCCAGCAGCGAAGGGCCAGGGTCGGGCTATGGCTACACCTTC. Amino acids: CASSEGPGSGYGYTF. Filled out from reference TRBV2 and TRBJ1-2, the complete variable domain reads EPEVTQTPSHQVTQMGQEVILRCVPISNHLYFYWYRQILGQKVEFLVSFYNNEISEKSEIFDDQFSVERPDGSNFTLKIRSTKLEDSAMYFCASSEGPGSGYGYTFGSGTRLTVV.

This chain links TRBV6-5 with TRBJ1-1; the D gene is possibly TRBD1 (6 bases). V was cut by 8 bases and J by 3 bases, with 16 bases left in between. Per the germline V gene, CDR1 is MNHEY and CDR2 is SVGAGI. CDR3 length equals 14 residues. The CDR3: CASLGTQIYTEAFF. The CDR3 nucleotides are TGTGCCAGCCTGGGGACACAAATTTACACTGAAGCTTTCTTT.

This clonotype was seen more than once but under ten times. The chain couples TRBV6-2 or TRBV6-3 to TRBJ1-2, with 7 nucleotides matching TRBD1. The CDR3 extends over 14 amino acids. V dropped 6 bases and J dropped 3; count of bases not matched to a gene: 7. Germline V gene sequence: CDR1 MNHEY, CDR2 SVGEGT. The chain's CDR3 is CASRKTGTDYGYTF. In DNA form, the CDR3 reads TGTGCCAGCAGGAAAACCGGGACAGACTATGGCTACACCTTC.

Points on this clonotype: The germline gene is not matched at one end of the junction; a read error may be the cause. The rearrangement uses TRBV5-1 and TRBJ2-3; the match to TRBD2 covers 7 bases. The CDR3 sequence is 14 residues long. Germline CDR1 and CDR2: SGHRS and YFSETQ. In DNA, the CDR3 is TGCGCCAGCAGCGCTGAGACTAGCACAGATAAGCAGTATTTT. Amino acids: CASSAETSTDKQYF.

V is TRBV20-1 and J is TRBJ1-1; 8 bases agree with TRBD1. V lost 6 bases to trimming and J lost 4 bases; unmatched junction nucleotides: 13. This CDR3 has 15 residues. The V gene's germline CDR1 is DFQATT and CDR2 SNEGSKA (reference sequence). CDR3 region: CSASDSRGLGTEAFF. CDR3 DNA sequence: TGCAGTGCGTCAGATTCCAGGGGGCTGGGCACTGAAGCTTTCTTT.

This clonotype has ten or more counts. The CDR3 region is CSARPPGLAGMETQYF. CDR3 DNA sequence: TGCAGTGCTAGGCCCCCGGGACTAGCGGGGATGGAGACCCAGTACTTC. The genes are TRBV20-1 and TRBJ2-5; 13 nucleotides align to TRBD2. Germline loops: CDR1 DFQATT, CDR2 SNEGSKA (reference sequence). J gave up 5 bases and V 3 bases, and 9 bases lay outside the gene matches. The length of the CDR3 is 16 residues.

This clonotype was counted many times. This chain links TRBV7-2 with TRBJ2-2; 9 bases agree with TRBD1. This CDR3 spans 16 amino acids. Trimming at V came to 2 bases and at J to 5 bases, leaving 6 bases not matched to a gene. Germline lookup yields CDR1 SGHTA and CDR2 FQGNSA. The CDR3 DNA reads TGTGCCAGCAGCTTATCTTGGGGACAGGGAACCGGGGAGCTGTTTTTT. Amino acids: CASSLSWGQGTGELFF.

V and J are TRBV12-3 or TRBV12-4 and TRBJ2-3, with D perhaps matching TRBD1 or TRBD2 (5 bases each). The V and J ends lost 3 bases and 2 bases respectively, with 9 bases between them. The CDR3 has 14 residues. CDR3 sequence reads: CASSFGDPTDTQYF. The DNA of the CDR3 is TGTGCCAGCAGTTTCGGGGACCCCACAGATACGCAGTATTTT.

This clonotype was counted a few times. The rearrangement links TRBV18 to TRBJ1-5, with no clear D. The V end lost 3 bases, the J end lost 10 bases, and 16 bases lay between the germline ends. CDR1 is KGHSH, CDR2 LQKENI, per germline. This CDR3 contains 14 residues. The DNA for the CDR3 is TGTGCCAGCTCACCGACCGTATCACCCAGCCCCCAGCATTTT. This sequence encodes CASSPTVSPSPQHF.

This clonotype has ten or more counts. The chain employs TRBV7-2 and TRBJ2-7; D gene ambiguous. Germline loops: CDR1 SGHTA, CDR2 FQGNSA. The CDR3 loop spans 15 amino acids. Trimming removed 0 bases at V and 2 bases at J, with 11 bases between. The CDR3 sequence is CASSLAWTHAYEQYF. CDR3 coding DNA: TGTGCCAGCAGCTTAGCCTGGACCCACGCCTACGAGCAGTACTTC.

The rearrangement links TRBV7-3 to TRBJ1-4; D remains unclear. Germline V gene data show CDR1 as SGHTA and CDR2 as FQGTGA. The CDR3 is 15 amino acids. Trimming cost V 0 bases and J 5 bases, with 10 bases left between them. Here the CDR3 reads CASSLTPADNEKLFF. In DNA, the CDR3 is TGTGCCAGCAGCTTAACCCCTGCAGACAATGAAAAACTGTTTTTT. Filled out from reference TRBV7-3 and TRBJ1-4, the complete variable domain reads GAGVSQTPSNKVTEKGKYVELRCDPISGHTALYWYRQSLGQGPEFLIYFQGTGAADDSGLPNDRFFAVRPEGSVSTLKIQRTERGDSAVYLCASSLTPADNEKLFFGSGTQLSVL.

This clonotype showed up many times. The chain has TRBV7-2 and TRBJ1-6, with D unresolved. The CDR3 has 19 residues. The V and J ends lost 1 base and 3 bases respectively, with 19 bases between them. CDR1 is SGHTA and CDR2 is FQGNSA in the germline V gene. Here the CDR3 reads CASSLEVLTELSYNSPLHF. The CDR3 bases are TGTGCCAGCAGCTTAGAGGTGTTAACAGAGCTAAGCTATAATTCACCCCTCCACTTT.

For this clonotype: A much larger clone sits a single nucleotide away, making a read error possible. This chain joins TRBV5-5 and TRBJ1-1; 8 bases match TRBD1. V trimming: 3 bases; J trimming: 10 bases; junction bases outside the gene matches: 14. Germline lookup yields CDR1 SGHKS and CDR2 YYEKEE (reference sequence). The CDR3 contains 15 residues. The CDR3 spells CASSWPGGAPLRAFF. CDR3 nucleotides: TGTGCCAGCAGCTGGCCAGGGGGCGCCCCGTTGAGAGCTTTCTTT.

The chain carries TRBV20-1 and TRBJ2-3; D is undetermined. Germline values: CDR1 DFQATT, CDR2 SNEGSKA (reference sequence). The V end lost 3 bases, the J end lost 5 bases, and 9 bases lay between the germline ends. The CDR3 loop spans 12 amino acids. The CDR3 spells CSARVPGDTQYF. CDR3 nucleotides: TGCAGTGCTAGGGTTCCTGGAGATACGCAGTATTTT.

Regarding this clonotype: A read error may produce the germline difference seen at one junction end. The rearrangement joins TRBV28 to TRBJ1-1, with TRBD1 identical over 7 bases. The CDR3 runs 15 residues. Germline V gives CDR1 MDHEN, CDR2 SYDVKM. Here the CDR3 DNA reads TGTGCCAGCAGTCGACAGGGAGTCATGAACACTAAAGCTTTCTTT. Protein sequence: CASSRQGVMNTKAFF.

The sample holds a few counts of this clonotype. The CDR3 spells CASSPSGENIQYF. DNA for the CDR3: TGTGCCAGCAGCCCGAGCGGGGAAAACATTCAGTACTTC. The J gene is TRBJ2-4, the V gene TRBV7-2; 7 bases align to TRBD2. In germline, CDR1 is SGHTA, CDR2 FQGNSA. CDR3 length equals 13 residues. The junction had 3 bases not matched to a gene; V was cut back by 5 bases and J by 5 bases.

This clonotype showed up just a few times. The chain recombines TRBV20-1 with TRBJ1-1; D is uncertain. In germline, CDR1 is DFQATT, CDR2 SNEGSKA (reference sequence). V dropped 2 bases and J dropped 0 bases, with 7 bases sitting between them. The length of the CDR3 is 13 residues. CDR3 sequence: CSARTSLNTEAFF. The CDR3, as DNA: TGCAGTGCTAGAACAAGCCTGAACACTGAAGCTTTCTTT.

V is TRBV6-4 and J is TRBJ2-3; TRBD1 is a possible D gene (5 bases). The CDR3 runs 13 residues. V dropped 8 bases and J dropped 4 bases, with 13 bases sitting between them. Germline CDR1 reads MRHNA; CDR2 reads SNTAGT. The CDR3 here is CASSRQLADTQYF. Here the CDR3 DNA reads TGTGCCAGCTCCAGACAGCTAGCAGATACGCAGTATTTT.

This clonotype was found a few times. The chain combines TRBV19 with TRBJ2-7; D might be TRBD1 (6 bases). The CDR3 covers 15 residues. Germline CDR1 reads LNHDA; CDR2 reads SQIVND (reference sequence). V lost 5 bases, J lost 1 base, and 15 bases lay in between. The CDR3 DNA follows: TGTGCCAGTAGTCCACAGGGATTAGGGTCCTACGAGCAGTACTTC. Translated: CASSPQGLGSYEQYF.

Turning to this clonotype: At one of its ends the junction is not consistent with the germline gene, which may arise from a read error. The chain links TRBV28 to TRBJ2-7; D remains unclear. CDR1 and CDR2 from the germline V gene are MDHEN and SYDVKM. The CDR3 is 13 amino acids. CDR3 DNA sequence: TGTGCCAGCAGTAAGACCGCTACCTACGAGCGGTACTTC. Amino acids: CASSKTATYERYF. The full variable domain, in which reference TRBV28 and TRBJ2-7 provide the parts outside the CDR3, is DVKVTQSSRYLVKRTGEKVFLECVQDMDHENMFWYRQDPGLGLRLIYFSYDVKMKEKGDIPEGYSVSREKKERFSLILESASTNQTSMYLCASSKTATYERYFGPGTRLTVT.

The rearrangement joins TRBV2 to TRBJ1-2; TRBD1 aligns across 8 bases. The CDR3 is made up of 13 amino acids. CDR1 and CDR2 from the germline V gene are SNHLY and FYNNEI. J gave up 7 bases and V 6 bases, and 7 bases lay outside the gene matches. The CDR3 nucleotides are TGTGCCAGCAGGAACAGGGGGTCAAGTGGCTACACCTTC. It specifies CASRNRGSSGYTF.

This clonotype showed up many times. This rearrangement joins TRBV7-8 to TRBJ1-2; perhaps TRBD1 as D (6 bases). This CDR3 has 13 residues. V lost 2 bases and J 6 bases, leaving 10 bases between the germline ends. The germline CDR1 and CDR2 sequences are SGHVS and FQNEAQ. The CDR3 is CASSLPKGDGYTF. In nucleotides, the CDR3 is TGTGCCAGCAGCTTACCCAAGGGGGATGGCTACACCTTC.

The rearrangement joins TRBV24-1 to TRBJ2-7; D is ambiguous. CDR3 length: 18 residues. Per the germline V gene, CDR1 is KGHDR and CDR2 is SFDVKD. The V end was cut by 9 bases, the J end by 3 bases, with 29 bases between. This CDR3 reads CATRRLTSYIVGYYEQYF. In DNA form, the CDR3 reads TGTGCCACCCGTAGGCTAACCTCCTATATCGTGGGTTACTACGAGCAGTACTTC.

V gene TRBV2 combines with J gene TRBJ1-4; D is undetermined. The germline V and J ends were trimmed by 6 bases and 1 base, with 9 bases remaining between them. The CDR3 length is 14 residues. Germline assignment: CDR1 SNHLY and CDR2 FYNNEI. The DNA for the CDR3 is TGTGCCAGCAGGGCATACGGAACTAATGAAAAACTGTTTTTT. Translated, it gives CASRAYGTNEKLFF. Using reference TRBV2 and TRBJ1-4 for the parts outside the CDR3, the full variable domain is EPEVTQTPSHQVTQMGQEVILRCVPISNHLYFYWYRQILGQKVEFLVSFYNNEISEKSEIFDDQFSVERPDGSNFTLKIRSTKLEDSAMYFCASRAYGTNEKLFFGSGTQLSVL.

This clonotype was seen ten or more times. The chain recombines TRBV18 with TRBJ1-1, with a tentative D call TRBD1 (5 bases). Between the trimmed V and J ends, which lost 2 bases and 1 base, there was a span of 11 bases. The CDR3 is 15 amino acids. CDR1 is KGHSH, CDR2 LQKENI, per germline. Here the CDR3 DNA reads TGTGCCAGCTCACCAAGGGGAGGAGAGAACACTGAAGCTTTCTTT. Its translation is CASSPRGGENTEAFF.

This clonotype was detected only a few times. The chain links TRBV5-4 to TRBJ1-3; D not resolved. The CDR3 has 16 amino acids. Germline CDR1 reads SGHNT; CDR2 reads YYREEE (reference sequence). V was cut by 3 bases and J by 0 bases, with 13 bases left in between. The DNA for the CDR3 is TGTGCCAGCAGCTCGGCTTCACGGGACTCTGGAAACACCATATATTTT. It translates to CASSSASRDSGNTIYF.

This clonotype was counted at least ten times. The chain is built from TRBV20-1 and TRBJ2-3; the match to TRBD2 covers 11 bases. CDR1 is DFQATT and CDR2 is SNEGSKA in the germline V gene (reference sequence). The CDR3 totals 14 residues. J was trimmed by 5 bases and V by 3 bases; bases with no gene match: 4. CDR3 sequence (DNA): TGCAGTGCTAGTAGCGGGGGGGCCCAAGATACGCAGTATTTT. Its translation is CSASSGGAQDTQYF.

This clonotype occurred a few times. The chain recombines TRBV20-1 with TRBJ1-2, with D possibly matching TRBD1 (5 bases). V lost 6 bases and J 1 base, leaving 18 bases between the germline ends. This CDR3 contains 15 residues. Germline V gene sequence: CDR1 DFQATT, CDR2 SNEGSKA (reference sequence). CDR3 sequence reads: CSAAGGASGNYGYTF. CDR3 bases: TGCAGTGCGGCGGGAGGGGCCAGCGGTAACTATGGCTACACCTTC.

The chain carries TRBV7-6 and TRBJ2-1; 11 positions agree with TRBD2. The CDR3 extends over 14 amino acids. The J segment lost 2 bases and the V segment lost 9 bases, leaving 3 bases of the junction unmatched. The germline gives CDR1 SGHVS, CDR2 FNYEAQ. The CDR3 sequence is CASSGGAAYNEQFF. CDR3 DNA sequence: TGTGCCAGTAGCGGGGGGGCCGCCTACAATGAGCAGTTCTTC.